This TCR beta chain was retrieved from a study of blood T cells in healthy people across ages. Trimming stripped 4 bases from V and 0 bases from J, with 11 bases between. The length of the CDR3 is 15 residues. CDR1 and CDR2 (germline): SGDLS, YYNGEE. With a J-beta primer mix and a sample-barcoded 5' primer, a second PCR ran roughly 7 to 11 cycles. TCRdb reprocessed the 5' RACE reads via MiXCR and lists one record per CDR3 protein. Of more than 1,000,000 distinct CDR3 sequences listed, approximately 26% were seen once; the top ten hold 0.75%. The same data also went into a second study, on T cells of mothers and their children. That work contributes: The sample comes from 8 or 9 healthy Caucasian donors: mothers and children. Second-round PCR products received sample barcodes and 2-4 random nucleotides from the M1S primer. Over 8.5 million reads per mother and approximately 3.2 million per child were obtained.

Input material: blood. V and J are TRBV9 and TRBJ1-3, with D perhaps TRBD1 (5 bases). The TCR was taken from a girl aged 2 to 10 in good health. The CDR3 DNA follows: TGTGCCAGCAGCATTCGGGGCGACTCTGGAAACACCATATATTTT. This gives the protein CASSIRGDSGNTIYF.